This entry is about one T cell receptor beta chain. Profiling relied on immunoSEQ multiplex PCR, and the TCRdb table lists in-frame clones only, not all of them. The sample yields more than 100,000 clones, about nine tenths seen once. The CDR3 contains 16 residues. CDR1 LGHDT and CDR2 YNNKEL come from the germline V gene (reference sequence). V lost 4 bases to trimming and J lost 0 bases, with 15 bases between them. The source of the sample is a study of control samples from healthy donors and cancer patients. This TCR was sampled from a man aged 40-50 years in good health. The specimen sequenced was blood. The V call is TRBV3-1 (or the pseudogene TRBV3-2), the J call TRBJ1-1; D unclear. CDR3 loop: CASSPAVGPVNTEAFF. CDR3 nucleotide sequence: TGTGCCAGCAGCCCCGCAGTTGGGCCAGTGAACACTGAAGCTTTCTTT.